These 9 T cell receptor beta chains were all obtained from the same sample, sequenced in a study of blood T cells in healthy people across ages (dated by TCRdb to 2014 to 2015). The library relied on 5' RACE. The sample was run on an Illumina HiSeq 2500. A second roughly 6 to 12 cycle PCR used a sample-barcoded 5' primer and a J-beta primer mix. TCRdb itself trimmed the public reads at Q25 with fastp, ran MiXCR and retained productive beta chains. Every entry covers one CDR3 protein and lists the most common genes and DNA from its rows. This sample holds roughly 1,100,000 distinct CDR3 sequences; almost 25% were observed only once. Approximately 0.7% of the sample is taken by the ten largest. These records were also assigned to another study, of T cells of mothers and their children.

Sample: blood. The source of these receptors is a girl aged 2-15 years in good health.

This chain links TRBV6-4 with TRBJ1-3, with 10 bases that match TRBD1. The CDR3 extends over 14 amino acids. The V and J ends lost 9 bases and 9 bases, in that order; junction bases with no gene match: 11. Germline V gene data show CDR1 as MRHNA and CDR2 as SNTAGT. DNA of the CDR3: TGTGCCAGGCGGACAGGGGGGATCTTAAGCACCATATATTTT. Its protein product is CARRTGGILSTIYF.

This rearrangement joins TRBV13 to TRBJ1-1; perhaps TRBD1 as D (6 bases). This CDR3 region has 15 residues. Germline V gene sequence: CDR1 PRHDT, CDR2 FYEKMQ (reference sequence). V lost 2 bases and J 4 bases, leaving 14 bases between the germline ends. DNA of the CDR3: TGTGCCAGCAGCTTAAACAAGGGGGGGATCACTGAAGCTTTCTTT. The encoded protein is CASSLNKGGITEAFF.

The gene calls are TRBV3-1 and TRBJ2-1; no definite D call. The CDR3 runs to 15 residues. Germline lookup yields CDR1 LGHDT and CDR2 YNNKEL (reference sequence). V was clipped by 4 bases and J by 0 bases, with 10 bases between them. The CDR3 loop reads CASSPQGISYNEQFF. For the CDR3, the DNA is TGTGCCAGCAGCCCACAAGGGATCTCCTACAATGAGCAGTTCTTC.

This clonotype was picked up a small number of times. The rearrangement joins TRBV29-1 to TRBJ2-5; either TRBD1 or TRBD2 may supply D (6 bases each). This CDR3 is built from 14 residues. In germline, CDR1 is SQVTM, CDR2 ANQGSEA. V lost 7 bases to trimming and J lost 6 bases, with 21 bases between them. The CDR3 nucleotides read TGCAGCGGACACGCCCCGGGGGCACGAAAGACCCAGTACTTC. This sequence encodes CSGHAPGARKTQYF. The entire variable domain, with the rest obtained from reference TRBV29-1 and TRBJ2-5, is as follows: SAVISQKPSRDICQRGTSLTIQCQVDSQVTMMFWYRQQPGQSLTLIATANQGSEATYESGFVIDKFPISRPNLTFSTLTVSNMSPEDSSIYLCSGHAPGARKTQYFGPGTRLLVL.

This clonotype was counted between two and nine times. The CDR3, as DNA: TGCGCCAGCAGCTTCATGGCCCAGGGGAAAGGAGAGACCCAGTACTTC. It translates to CASSFMAQGKGETQYF. The rearrangement joins TRBV5-1 to TRBJ2-5, with D perhaps matching TRBD1 (6 bases). CDR1 and CDR2 (germline): SGHRS, YFSETQ. Trimming pared 2 bases from V and 4 bases from J, leaving 18 bases between. The CDR3 is 16 amino acids.

The V and J genes are TRBV12-3 or TRBV12-4 and TRBJ1-4; D is uncertain. The V end lost 1 base, the J end lost 8 bases, and 11 bases lay between the germline ends. The CDR3 contains 14 residues. DNA for the CDR3: TGTGCCAGCAGTTTAGACACCACGTCCGAAAAACTGTTTTTT. Translated, it gives CASSLDTTSEKLFF.

This chain joins TRBV7-9 and TRBJ2-5; D is uncertain. The J call could be wrong; TRBJ2-7 is a better fit for the DNA end. This CDR3 has 13 residues. Germline CDR1 reads SEHNR; CDR2 reads FQNEAQ (reference sequence). The CDR3 DNA reads as TGTGCCAGCAGCACCACCCCTACAGACGAGCAGTACTTC. This codes for CASSTTPTDEQYF.

The rearrangement links TRBV5-1 to TRBJ2-5, with TRBD1 matching 8 bases. The V gene end was trimmed by 4 bases and the J gene end by 3 bases; junction bases not matched to a gene: 11. The CDR3 contains 16 residues. The germline V gene encodes CDR1 SGHRS and CDR2 YFSETQ. CDR3 DNA: TGCGCCAGCAGCCTTCCGGTCGACAGGGGCGAAGAGACCCAGTACTTC. It codes for CASSLPVDRGEETQYF.

This clonotype was detected a few times. This chain uses TRBV20-1 with TRBJ2-5; TRBD2 matches 9 bases. The end of the DNA is better explained by TRBJ2-1, so the J call may be wrong. Germline CDR1 DFQATT, CDR2 SNEGSKA (reference sequence). CDR3 size: 17 residues. CDR3 sequence reads: CSAISRAGGPSYNEQFF. The CDR3 DNA reads TGCAGTGCTATCTCCCGTGCGGGAGGGCCGTCCTACAATGAGCAGTTCTTC.